This TCR beta chain was retrieved from a study of T cell responses to AZD1222 COVID-19 vaccine. The study, taken as a whole, reports: Dominant CD4 TCR responses targeted spike regions 160-218 and 743-854. Increases in Spike-specific TCR breadth and depth were seen after two AZD1222 doses.

The CDR3 extends over 16 amino acids. The germline CDR1 and CDR2 sequences are LGHDT and YNNKEL (reference sequence). V dropped 3 bases and J dropped 3 bases, with 17 bases sitting between them. About this clone: Its antigen is not identified.

Some clones are missing from TCRdb's copy, which holds only in-frame ones; the method was immunoSEQ multiplex PCR. The sample shows some 150,000 clones, over 85% of them seen only once. The chain combines TRBV3-1 (or the pseudogene TRBV3-2) with TRBJ1-2, with a possible D match to TRBD1 (6 bases). Specimen: peripheral blood, collected on day 0 of AZD1222 vaccination. The sequence came from an adult in good health. CDR3 DNA: TGTGCCAGCAGCCAGGGTGGGACATGGTTTGACTATGGCTACACCTTC. This gives the protein CASSQGGTWFDYGYTF.